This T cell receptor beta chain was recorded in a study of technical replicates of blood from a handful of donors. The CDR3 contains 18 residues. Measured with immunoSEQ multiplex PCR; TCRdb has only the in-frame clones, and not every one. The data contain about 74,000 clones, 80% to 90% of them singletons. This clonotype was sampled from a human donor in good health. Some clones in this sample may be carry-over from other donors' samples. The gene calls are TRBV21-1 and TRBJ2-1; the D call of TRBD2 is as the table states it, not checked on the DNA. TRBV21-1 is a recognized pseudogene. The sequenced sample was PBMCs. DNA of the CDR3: TGTGCCAGCAGCAATATTGGTGGGCGGGGGGGGTCCTACAATGAGCAGTTCTTC. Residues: CASSNIGGRGGSYNEQFF.